This T cell receptor beta chain was retrieved from a study of blood T cell repertoires in COVID-19. Across the whole study: In each case, the material was cDNA or gDNA derived from T cells, B-cell-depleted T cells, or PBMCs.

The CDR3 contains 16 residues. Germline V lookup: CDR1 KGHDR, CDR2 SFDVKD. V shed 4 bases and J 6 bases; nucleotides not matched to a gene: 11. In the source study's methods: Estimates of nucleated cell counts were drawn from the amplification of reference gene primers. Libraries were prepared by immunoSEQ multiplex PCR; TCRdb keeps only in-frame clonotypes and omits some of them. That table gives V, J and clone size, and the DNA gave D and trimming. Among 250,000 or so clones listed, roughly nine tenths were seen once. This sequence originates from a man aged 60-69 years with acute or convalescent COVID-19. This rearrangement joins TRBV24-1 to TRBJ2-1; 7 bases align to TRBD1. The sequenced sample was peripheral blood. In DNA, the CDR3 is TGTGCCACCAGTGACGAAACAGGGGCTCGCGTCAATGAGCAGTTCTTC. Its protein product is CATSDETGARVNEQFF.